Given below is one TCR beta chain in context. Here immunoSEQ multiplex PCR was the method, and the copy in TCRdb shows in-frame clones only, minus some. The sample holds some 370,000 clones; 87% are singletons and the top ten take more than 9%. The CDR3 loop spans 17 amino acids. CDR1 is SEHNR, CDR2 FQNEAQ, per germline (reference sequence). Trimming removed 5 bases from V and 3 bases from J, with 20 bases in between. The record originates from a study of blood T cell repertoires in COVID-19. Overall study: Sites in the United States, Italy and Spain provided acute and convalescent COVID-19 samples.

The chain uses TRBV7-9 and TRBJ1-5, with D perhaps matching TRBD1 (6 bases). This TCR derives from a woman in her twenties or thirties with COVID-19, enrolled during active disease. The sample was peripheral blood. CDR3 sequence (DNA): TGTGCCAGCAGCCCCTACCTCGGACAGCCATCCAATCAGCCCCAGCATTTT. Its protein is CASSPYLGQPSNQPQHF.